This T cell receptor beta chain came from a study of T cell responses to AZD1222 COVID-19 vaccine. Findings and limits, study-wide: Among AZD1222 vaccinees, only six or seven were seropositive at baseline. Mostly white British, mostly female donors; authors suggested clonal diversity may be underestimated. Targets within unmutated variant regions were reportedly found for nearly half of spike-specific TCRs.

V shed 6 bases, J shed 8 bases, and the junction held 4 bases outside the gene matches. Germline CDR1 is SNHLY and CDR2 is FYNNEI. This CDR3 has 12 amino acids. Produced via immunoSEQ multiplex PCR; TCRdb's table is partial and in-frame only. This repertoire shows under 150,000 clones, approximately 90% found once; its top ten account for about a tenth. A remark on this clone: No antigen is known for it.

Sequenced material: peripheral blood, taken 28 days after the second AZD1222 dose. This sequence joins TRBV2 and TRBJ1-1, with 9 positions matching TRBD1. The clonotype originates from an adult who received the AZD1222 COVID-19 vaccine. CDR3 sequence reads: CASREDRGEAFF. CDR3 in DNA: TGTGCCAGCAGGGAGGACAGGGGAGAAGCTTTCTTT.